Listed below are T cell receptor beta chains from one sample, sequenced in a study of identical twins. TCRdb fed the 5' RACE reads into MiXCR, producing one record per CDR3 protein. The table includes about 160,000 distinct CDR3 sequences, 3.5% detected once. The source material was memory T cells sorted from blood. Receptors originate from a man aged 18 to 29 in good health. The CDR3 runs from the conserved cysteine through the conserved F or W. Each record gives: V gene, clone size, D gene, J gene, CDR3 length, CDR3 DNA, CDR3 protein. A D gene is named only where the DNA matches it firmly. Clone size, where shown, is once, few, many, or a class for clones that have expanded.

v_call: TRBV12-3/TRBV12-4; clone_size: many; d_call: -; j_call: TRBJ1-4; cdr3_length: 13; cdr3_nt: TGTGCCAGCAGTACAGGGATAAATGAAAAACTGTTTTTT; cdr3_aa: CASSTGINEKLFF
v_call: TRBV7-2; clone_size: many; d_call: -; j_call: TRBJ2-7; cdr3_length: 15; cdr3_nt: TGTGCCAGCAGCCAGGGGTGGGCTCGGGCGCCCGAGCAGTACTTC; cdr3_aa: CASSQGWARAPEQYF
v_call: TRBV18; clone_size: many; d_call: -; j_call: TRBJ2-3; cdr3_length: 15; cdr3_nt: TGTGCCAGCTCACCACCGACGGCTCGAACAGATACGCAGTATTTT; cdr3_aa: CASSPPTARTDTQYF
v_call: TRBV28; clone_size: many; d_call: -; j_call: TRBJ2-5; cdr3_length: 15; cdr3_nt: TGTGCCAGCAGTTTACGCCGGGGATATCAAGAGACCCAGTACTTC; cdr3_aa: CASSLRRGYQETQYF
v_call: TRBV29-1; clone_size: many; d_call: -; j_call: TRBJ1-2; cdr3_length: 14; cdr3_nt: TGCAGCGTTGATGAAGGTATTAGAGACTATGGCTACACCTTC; cdr3_aa: CSVDEGIRDYGYTF
v_call: TRBV24-1; clone_size: many; d_call: -; j_call: TRBJ1-2; cdr3_length: 14; cdr3_nt: TGTGCCACCAGTGATTTGACAGCTAACTATGGCTACACCTTC; cdr3_aa: CATSDLTANYGYTF
v_call: TRBV6-2/TRBV6-3; clone_size: many; d_call: -; j_call: TRBJ2-1; cdr3_length: 16; cdr3_nt: TGTGCCAGCAGTTCGGGACTTACGAGCTCCTACAATGAGCAGTTCTTC; cdr3_aa: CASSSGLTSSYNEQFF
v_call: TRBV6-1; clone_size: many; d_call: -; j_call: TRBJ2-1; cdr3_length: 13; cdr3_nt: TGTGCCGTCCTACCCGTGGAGCGGAATGAGCAGTTCTTC; cdr3_aa: CAVLPVERNEQFF
v_call: TRBV29-1; clone_size: many; d_call: -; j_call: TRBJ1-2; cdr3_length: 11; cdr3_nt: TGCAGCGTTGTTGCTCGGGGCGGCTACACCTTC; cdr3_aa: CSVVARGGYTF
v_call: TRBV12-3/TRBV12-4; clone_size: many; d_call: -; j_call: TRBJ2-5; cdr3_length: 12; cdr3_nt: TGTGCCAGCAGTGGGACACCAGAGACCCAGTACTTC; cdr3_aa: CASSGTPETQYF
v_call: TRBV19; clone_size: many; d_call: -; j_call: TRBJ1-1; cdr3_length: 13; cdr3_nt: TGTGCCAGTAAGGACCGGCAGAACACTGAAGCTTTCTTT; cdr3_aa: CASKDRQNTEAFF
v_call: TRBV20-1; clone_size: many; d_call: -; j_call: TRBJ2-5; cdr3_length: 17; cdr3_nt: TGCAGTGCTAGAGTAGGAGTGCAGGGGGGCGGTCAAGAGACCCAGTACTTC; cdr3_aa: CSARVGVQGGGQETQYF
v_call: TRBV12-3/TRBV12-4; clone_size: many; d_call: -; j_call: TRBJ1-4; cdr3_length: 14; cdr3_nt: TGTGCCAGCAGTTTTTCCGGCCCTAATGAAAAACTGTTTTTT; cdr3_aa: CASSFSGPNEKLFF
v_call: TRBV20-1; clone_size: many; d_call: -; j_call: TRBJ1-1; cdr3_length: 12; cdr3_nt: TGCAGTGCTAGAGATCACAGGACTGAAGCTTTCTTT; cdr3_aa: CSARDHRTEAFF
v_call: TRBV3-1; clone_size: few; d_call: TRBD2; j_call: TRBJ2-1; cdr3_length: 15; cdr3_nt: TGTGCCAGCAGCCAATCTAGCGGGAGTGGAAATGAGCAGTTCTTC; cdr3_aa: CASSQSSGSGNEQFF
v_call: TRBV11-3; clone_size: few; d_call: -; j_call: TRBJ2-1; cdr3_length: 15; cdr3_nt: TGTGCCAGCAGCTTAGGAGATAGAGCTTACAATGAGCAGTTCTTC; cdr3_aa: CASSLGDRAYNEQFF
v_call: TRBV12-3/TRBV12-4; clone_size: many; d_call: TRBD2; j_call: TRBJ2-1; cdr3_length: 15; cdr3_nt: TGTGCCAGCAGTTATGGGGGGGGGTTCTACAATGAGCAGTTCTTC; cdr3_aa: CASSYGGGFYNEQFF
v_call: TRBV6-2/TRBV6-3; clone_size: many; d_call: TRBD2; j_call: TRBJ2-7; cdr3_length: 17; cdr3_nt: TGTGCCAGCAGTCCGTCGGGGAGCGGGAGGCCTCAGCGGGAGCAGTACTTC; cdr3_aa: CASSPSGSGRPQREQYF
v_call: TRBV20-1; clone_size: many; d_call: TRBD1; j_call: TRBJ1-5; cdr3_length: 13; cdr3_nt: TGCAGTGCTACCCAGGGGGCTGGTCAGCCCCAGCATTTT; cdr3_aa: CSATQGAGQPQHF
v_call: TRBV6-5; clone_size: many; d_call: -; j_call: TRBJ2-3; cdr3_length: 10; cdr3_nt: TGTGCCAGCAATCTGGATACGCAGTATTTT; cdr3_aa: CASNLDTQYF
v_call: TRBV27; clone_size: many; d_call: -; j_call: TRBJ2-1; cdr3_length: 16; cdr3_nt: TGTGCCAGCAGTTTATTCGTCAGTCTATCCTACAATGAGCAGTTCTTC; cdr3_aa: CASSLFVSLSYNEQFF
v_call: TRBV12-3/TRBV12-4; clone_size: many; d_call: -; j_call: TRBJ2-2; cdr3_length: 14; cdr3_nt: TGTGCCAGCAGTTTGCCGGAGAACACCGGGGAGCTGTTTTTT; cdr3_aa: CASSLPENTGELFF
v_call: TRBV11-2; clone_size: many; d_call: -; j_call: TRBJ2-5; cdr3_length: 15; cdr3_nt: TGTGCCAGCAGCTGGAGGGGGGGCGGCCAAGAGACCCAGTACTTC; cdr3_aa: CASSWRGGGQETQYF
v_call: TRBV6-2/TRBV6-3; clone_size: many; d_call: TRBD1; j_call: TRBJ1-5; cdr3_length: 13; cdr3_nt: TGTGCCAGCAGTTCCGGACAGGGTTTGGCCCAGCATTTT; cdr3_aa: CASSSGQGLAQHF
v_call: TRBV4-1; clone_size: many; d_call: TRBD2; j_call: TRBJ2-3; cdr3_length: 17; cdr3_nt: TGCGCCAGCAGCCCCCCCTGGCTAGCGGGAGGCACAGATACGCAGTATTTT; cdr3_aa: CASSPPWLAGGTDTQYF
v_call: TRBV12-3/TRBV12-4; clone_size: many; d_call: -; j_call: TRBJ2-1; cdr3_length: 15; cdr3_nt: TGTGCCAGCAGTTTATTTAGGACGTATTGGGATGAGCAGTTCTTC; cdr3_aa: CASSLFRTYWDEQFF
v_call: TRBV12-3/TRBV12-4; clone_size: many; d_call: -; j_call: TRBJ1-3; cdr3_length: 14; cdr3_nt: TGTGCCAGCAGTCAGGGAGCATCTGGAAACACCATATATTTT; cdr3_aa: CASSQGASGNTIYF
v_call: TRBV5-1; clone_size: -; d_call: -; j_call: TRBJ2-7; cdr3_length: 15; cdr3_nt: TGCGCCAGCAGCTTGGATGTAACGAGTGCTTACGAGCAGTACTTC; cdr3_aa: CASSLDVTSAYEQYF
v_call: TRBV15; clone_size: many; d_call: -; j_call: TRBJ2-1; cdr3_length: 11; cdr3_nt: TGTGCCACCGCATCCTACAATGAGCAGTTCTTC; cdr3_aa: CATASYNEQFF
v_call: TRBV29-1; clone_size: many; d_call: -; j_call: TRBJ2-1; cdr3_length: 14; cdr3_nt: TGCAGCGTTGAAGATCCCGGACCCCCAGAGGAGCAGTTCTTC; cdr3_aa: CSVEDPGPPEEQFF
v_call: TRBV30; clone_size: many; d_call: TRBD2; j_call: TRBJ2-2; cdr3_length: 14; cdr3_nt: TGTGCCCGTAGGGGCGGGAGGCGGACCGGGGAGCTGTTTTTT; cdr3_aa: CARRGGRRTGELFF
v_call: TRBV7-8; clone_size: many; d_call: TRBD2; j_call: TRBJ2-7; cdr3_length: 16; cdr3_nt: TGTGCCAGCAGCTTAGGAGGAGCGGGAGGGCCCAACGAGCAGTACTTC; cdr3_aa: CASSLGGAGGPNEQYF
v_call: TRBV12-3/TRBV12-4; clone_size: many; d_call: TRBD1; j_call: TRBJ2-2; cdr3_length: 15; cdr3_nt: TGTGCCAGCAGTCTGACAGGGTCGGACACCGGGGAGCTGTTTTTT; cdr3_aa: CASSLTGSDTGELFF